Included here is one TCR beta chain sequence, with context. This clonotype was picked up a small number of times. Its antigen remains unidentified. The sample holds no much larger clone one base away, and base qualities are not on file. This sample is drawn from a study of Graves' ophthalmopathy and Graves' hyperthyroidism listed by TCRdb under 2018. Background for the entire study: Peripheral blood was collected at initial diagnosis, before any treatment. In about six hyperthyroidism patients, the T-cell repertoires found in thyroid tissue were compared with those found in blood. Following sample collection, hyperthyroidism patients were given methimazole at a starting dose of 30 mg daily, and ophthalmopathy patients were given high-dose intravenous methylprednisolone. The roughly 91 discovery patients were randomly split 7:3 into training and test sets. To explore V-J signatures that separate ophthalmopathy from hyperthyroidism, a discovery set of about a hundred patients was enrolled, consisting of approximately 44 with ophthalmopathy and roughly 60 with stable hyperthyroidism. For independent validation, a separate cohort was made up of 18 to 20 hyperthyroidism patients plus 17 patients who later progressed from hyperthyroidism to ophthalmopathy. In total, 135 blood samples were TCR-sequenced: fewer than 50 ophthalmopathy, roughly 80 hyperthyroidism and 17 hyperthyroidism-to-ophthalmopathy patients. To tell Graves' ophthalmopathy apart from Graves' hyperthyroidism, and to predict which patients would progress to ophthalmopathy, the study relied on TCR beta repertoire signatures. Overall study results and their limits: In cross-validation, the 13-signature model distinguished ophthalmopathy from stable hyperthyroidism with approximately 85% sensitivity and nearly 82% specificity, and in the test set the corresponding values were approximately 80% and 68%. Most expanded thyroid clonotypes with frequency above 0.001 were also detected in blood, suggesting blood repertoires may reflect the thyroid immune response. In validation, the model predicted ophthalmopathy progression with nearly 71% sensitivity and approximately 75% specificity; approximately 12 predicted patients were CT-confirmed with GO in a median of around 6.5 months. Sample size was not statistically predetermined, and group allocation was not concealed from the investigators.

TCR beta CDR3 regions were amplified from RNA transcripts for repertoire sequencing. The first round was an RT-PCR using HTBI primers with the Qiagen OneStep RT-PCR kit, and this first round was followed by a second-round multiplex PCR, then size selection and purification. The libraries underwent paired-end sequencing with 100 bp reads on an Illumina HiSeq2000. In the paper's pipeline: SOAPnuke was used for read processing, and reads with adapters, uncalled bases, a mean Phred below 15, or no exact constant-primer or identifier match were discarded. COPE v1.2.5 was used to merge the high-quality paired reads. Each unique nucleotide sequence was defined as a clonotype, and clonotypes were aligned to IMGT TRB V, D and J references with MiTCR v1.1. Analysis was restricted to V-J combinations with a frequency above 0.0001, which covered roughly 99% of repertoires. For each V-J combination, a TCR clonal expansion and chaos score was defined as the ratio of F50 clonal expansion to chaos observed in the TCRdist matrix. Welch's t-statistics and random forest were used to reduce the features to about 14 V-J combinations, which were then used as input to a naive Bayes classifier. The similarity between thyroid and blood repertoires was quantified using the Morisita-Horn index. TCRdb's own reprocessing of the public reads used fastp at Q25 and MiXCR and kept productive beta chains. Here each entry gathers all rows of one CDR3 protein and keeps the most common genes and DNA. These V and J calls are TCRdb output, not the study's own analysis. Recorded for this sample are hundreds of thousands of distinct CDR3 sequences; 20% to 25% of them occurred a single time. The ten largest clones take up more than 5.5% of the sample.

Hyperthyroidism was considered stable if no progression to ophthalmopathy occurred within 18 months of follow-up. The hyperthyroidism patients were 18 to 65 years old and newly diagnosed, with a disease duration of less than 2 months. Anyone with other autoimmune diseases, uncontrolled infections, pregnancy or lactation was excluded from the study. Clinical symptoms, serum thyroxine, TRAb, thyroid ultrasound and orbital computed tomography formed the basis of the diagnosis. PBMCs were isolated from more than 9 ml of fresh peripheral blood by Ficoll-Paque density gradient centrifugation. Total RNA was extracted with Trizol reagent and quality-checked on an Agilent 2100 Bioanalyzer. The CDR3 spans 12 residues, from the cysteine through the phenylalanine. This entry keeps only the CDR3 DNA: 36 bases, framed from base 1. Ends trimmed: V by 3 bases, J by 10 bases; bases unmatched to a gene: 1.

Recombination connected TRBV12-3 or TRBV12-4 to TRBJ2-4, with TRBD2 matching 9 junction bases. Sequencing used peripheral blood. This receptor was taken from a woman between 18 and 29 years old with stable Graves' hyperthyroidism. Some clones in this sample may be carry-over from other donors' samples. Donor details come from another sample of the same person, matched by shared clones. CDR3 protein: CASSFLAGIQYF. The nucleotide sequence reads as follows: TGTGCCAGCAGTTTTCTAGCGGGGATTCAGTACTTC.